This TCR beta chain was captured in a study of regulatory T cells in long-lasting Graves disease. Time point described: newly diagnosed GD, antithyroid drugs for less than 3 months. Isolated PBMC RNA provided the starting material for the TCR library. The count of this clonotype is one. One end of the junction is discordant with germline, which a read error may explain. Arm-PCR of CDR3 regions and iRepertoire HTBI primers were used to build TCR beta libraries. TCRdb fed the multiplex PCR reads into MiXCR, producing one record per CDR3 protein. The sample lists a few hundred thousand distinct CDR3 sequences, about 17% occurring once. This sample was also put to use in a study of T cells in Graves' hyperthyroidism and ophthalmopathy.

The TCR was taken from a woman aged 25-40 years with Graves disease. The sample here was peripheral blood mononuclear cells (PBMCs), taken at new diagnosis, from a patient treated with antithyroid drugs.

The DNA of the CDR3 is TGTGCCAGCAGCTTAGGGGGGAGCTCCTACGATGAGCAGTTCTTC. Its protein is CASSLGGSSYDEQFF. The rearrangement uses TRBV11-2 and TRBJ2-1; TRBD1 or TRBD2 may be the D gene (5 bases each). Germline V lookup: CDR1 SGHAT, CDR2 FQNNGV. This CDR3 is built from 15 residues.